This T cell receptor (beta chain) was identified during a study of PD-L1 blockade in urothelial cancer. Across the study: Atezolizumab therapy began for patients in 2014, dosed at 1,200 mg intravenously every 3 weeks. Prior chemotherapy in patients spanned 0 to 3 regimens.

With regard to this clone: The antigen remains undetermined.

Method: immunoSEQ multiplex PCR; TCRdb's copy keeps in-frame clones and lacks some. The sample carries approximately 70,000 clones, 84% recorded once. Time point in this sample: pretreatment peripheral blood. General study findings and limits: TCR clonality was measured in pretreatment peripheral blood. Clonality below the median predicted better survival.

The input for sequencing was PBMCs, taken around atezolizumab (anti-PD-L1) treatment. The sequence was collected from a woman in her 70s with urothelial cancer.

CDR3 sequence reads: CASSPAAYLRDDGYTF. CDR3 nucleotide sequence: TGTGCCAGCAGCCCCGCCGCGTATTTGCGGGATGATGGCTACACCTTC. The rearrangement joins TRBV9 to TRBJ1-2; D is uncertain. Between the trimmed V and J ends, which lost 4 bases and 6 bases, there was a span of 22 bases. The CDR3 length is 16 residues. Germline-derived CDR1 and CDR2 are SGDLS and YYNGEE.